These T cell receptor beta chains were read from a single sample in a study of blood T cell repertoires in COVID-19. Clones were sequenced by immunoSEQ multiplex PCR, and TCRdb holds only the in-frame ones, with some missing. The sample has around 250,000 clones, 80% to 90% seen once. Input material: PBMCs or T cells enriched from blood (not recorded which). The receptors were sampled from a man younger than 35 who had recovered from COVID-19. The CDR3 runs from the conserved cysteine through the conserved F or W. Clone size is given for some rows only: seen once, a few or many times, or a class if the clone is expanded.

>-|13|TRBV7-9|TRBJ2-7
CASSPRGTYEQYF
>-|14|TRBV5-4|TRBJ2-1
CASRVAGAYNEQFF
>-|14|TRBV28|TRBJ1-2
CASSTTGGSRGYTF
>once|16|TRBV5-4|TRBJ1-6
CASSAYQAGEDSPLHF
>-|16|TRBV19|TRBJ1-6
CASSIRTGTGNSPLHF
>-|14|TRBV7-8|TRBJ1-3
CASSFSRSGNTIYF
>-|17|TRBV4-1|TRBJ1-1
CASSQGVPHGGNTEAFF
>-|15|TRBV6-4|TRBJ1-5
CASSVGEGEGQPQHF
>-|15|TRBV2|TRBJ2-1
CASSDGLAVYNEQFF
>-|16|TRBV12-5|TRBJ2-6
CASAIGGGPGANVLTF
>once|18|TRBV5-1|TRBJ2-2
CASSLWAPSGGNTGELFF